In this sample, the clone carrying this TCR beta chain turned up a few times. Researchers took RNA transcripts and amplified the TCR beta CDR3 regions from them. The study used the HTBI primer set for a first-round RT-PCR of the TCR CDR3. TCRdb re-called the multiplex PCR reads through MiXCR, storing one row per CDR3 protein. This sample has around 800,000 distinct CDR3 sequences, with more than 30% found just once. Pregnant or lactating patients were excluded, as were those with uncontrolled infection or other autoimmune disease. CDR3 size: 15 residues. CDR1 is LNHDA and CDR2 is SQIVND in the germline V gene (reference sequence). Trimming shortened V by 7 bases and J by 2 bases, and 15 bases separated the two germline ends. This sample is part of a study of T cells in Graves' hyperthyroidism and ophthalmopathy.

The source material was blood. The receptor comes from a man aged 18 to 30 with Graves' hyperthyroidism. The J gene is TRBJ1-5, the V gene TRBV19, with a possible D match to TRBD1 (6 bases). The CDR3 DNA is TGTGCCAGTAAGGGGCAGGGGTACGGCAATCAGCCCCAGCATTTT. Encoded protein: CASKGQGYGNQPQHF. Complete variable domain (other parts from reference TRBV19 and TRBJ1-5): DGGITQSPKYLFRKEGQNVTLSCEQNLNHDAMYWYRQDPGQGLRLIYYSQIVNDFQKGDIAEGYSVSREKKESFPLTVTSAQKNPTAFYLCASKGQGYGNQPQHFGDGTRLSIL.